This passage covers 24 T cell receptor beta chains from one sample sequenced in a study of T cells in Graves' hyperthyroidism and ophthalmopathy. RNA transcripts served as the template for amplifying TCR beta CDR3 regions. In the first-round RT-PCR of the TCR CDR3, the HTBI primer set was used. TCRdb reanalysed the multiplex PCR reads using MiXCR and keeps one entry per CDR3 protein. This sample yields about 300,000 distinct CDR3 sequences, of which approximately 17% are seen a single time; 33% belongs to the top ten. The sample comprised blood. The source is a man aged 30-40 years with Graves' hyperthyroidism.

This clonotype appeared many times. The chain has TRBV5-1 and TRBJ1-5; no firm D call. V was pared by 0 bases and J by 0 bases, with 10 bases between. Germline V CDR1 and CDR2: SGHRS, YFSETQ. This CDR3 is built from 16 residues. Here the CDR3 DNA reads TGCGCCAGCAGCTTGGGATGGGTTGGTAGCAATCAGCCCCAGCATTTT. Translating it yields CASSLGWVGSNQPQHF.

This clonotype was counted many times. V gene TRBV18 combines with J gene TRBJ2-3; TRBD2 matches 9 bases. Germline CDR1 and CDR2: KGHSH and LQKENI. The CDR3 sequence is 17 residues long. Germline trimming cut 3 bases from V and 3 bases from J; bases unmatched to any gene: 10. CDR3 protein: CASSPHANSGSTDTQYF. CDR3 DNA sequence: TGTGCCAGCTCACCTCATGCGAATAGCGGGAGTACAGATACGCAGTATTTT.

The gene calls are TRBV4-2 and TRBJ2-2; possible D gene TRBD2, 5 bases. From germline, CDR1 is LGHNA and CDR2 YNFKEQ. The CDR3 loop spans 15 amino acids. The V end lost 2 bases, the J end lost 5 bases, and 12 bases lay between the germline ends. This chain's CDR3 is CASSQPIRGTGELFF. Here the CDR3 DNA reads TGTGCCAGCAGCCAACCTATCCGGGGAACCGGGGAGCTGTTTTTT.

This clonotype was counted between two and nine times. CDR3 nucleotide sequence: TGTGCCAGCAGTCCAAGAACCGGGACAGGGGTTGAAAAACTGTTTTTT. As protein: CASSPRTGTGVEKLFF. The chain combines TRBV6-2 or TRBV6-3 with TRBJ1-4; 10 nucleotides agree with TRBD1. Germline values: CDR1 MNHEY, CDR2 SVGEGT. V was pared by 5 bases and J by 7 bases, with 10 bases of the junction left unmatched. The CDR3 totals 16 residues.

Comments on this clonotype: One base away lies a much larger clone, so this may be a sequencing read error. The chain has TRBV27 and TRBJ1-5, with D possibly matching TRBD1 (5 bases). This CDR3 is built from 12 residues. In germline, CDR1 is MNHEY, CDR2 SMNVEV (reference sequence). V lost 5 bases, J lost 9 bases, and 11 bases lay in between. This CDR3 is CASSDGGRPQHF. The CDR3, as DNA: TGTGCCAGCAGTGACGGGGGAAGGCCCCAGCATTTT.

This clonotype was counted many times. CDR3 in DNA: TGTGCCAGCAGCTCCCCGGACCTGAAGGGGCAGTACTTC. Translated: CASSSPDLKGQYF. V usage is TRBV11-2 and J usage is TRBJ2-7, with no clear D. In germline, CDR1 is SGHAT, CDR2 FQNNGV. Deletions cut 4 bases from V and 9 bases from J, with 16 bases between. The CDR3 is 13 amino acids.

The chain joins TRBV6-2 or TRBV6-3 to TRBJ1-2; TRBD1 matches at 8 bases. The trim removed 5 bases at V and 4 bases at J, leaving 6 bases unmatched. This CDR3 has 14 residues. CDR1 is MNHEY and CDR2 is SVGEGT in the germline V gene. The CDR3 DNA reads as TGTGCCAGCAGTACTCAGGGGGCGTTCTATGGCTACACCTTC. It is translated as CASSTQGAFYGYTF.

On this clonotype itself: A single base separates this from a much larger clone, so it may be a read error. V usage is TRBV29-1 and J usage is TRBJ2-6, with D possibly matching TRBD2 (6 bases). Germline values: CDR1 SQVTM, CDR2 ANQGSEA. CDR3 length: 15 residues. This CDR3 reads CGVYGSGAGANVLTF. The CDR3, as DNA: TGCGGCGTTTACGGGAGTGGCGCTGGGGCCAACGTCCTGACTTTC.

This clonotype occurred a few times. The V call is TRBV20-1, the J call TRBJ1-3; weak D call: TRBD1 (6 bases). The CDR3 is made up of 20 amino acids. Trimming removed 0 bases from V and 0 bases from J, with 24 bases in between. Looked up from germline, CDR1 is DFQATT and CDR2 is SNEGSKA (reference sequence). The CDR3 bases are TGCAGTGCTAGAGATACCCTCAACAGGGCCCGGGCGAGCTCTGGAAACACCATATATTTT. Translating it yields CSARDTLNRARASSGNTIYF.

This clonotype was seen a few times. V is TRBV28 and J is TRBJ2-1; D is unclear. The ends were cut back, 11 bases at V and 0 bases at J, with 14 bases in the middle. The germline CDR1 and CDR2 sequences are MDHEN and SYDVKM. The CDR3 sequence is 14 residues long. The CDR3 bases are TGTGCCGGCAACCTGGACGGCTCCTACAATGAGCAGTTCTTC. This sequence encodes CAGNLDGSYNEQFF.

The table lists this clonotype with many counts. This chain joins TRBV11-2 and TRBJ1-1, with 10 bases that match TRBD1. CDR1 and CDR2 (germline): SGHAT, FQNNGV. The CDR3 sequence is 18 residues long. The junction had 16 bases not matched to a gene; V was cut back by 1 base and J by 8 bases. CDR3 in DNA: TGTGCCAGCAGCTTAGTGGCGGGGACAGGGGTATTGTTGTCGGAAGCTTTCTTT. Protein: CASSLVAGTGVLLSEAFF.

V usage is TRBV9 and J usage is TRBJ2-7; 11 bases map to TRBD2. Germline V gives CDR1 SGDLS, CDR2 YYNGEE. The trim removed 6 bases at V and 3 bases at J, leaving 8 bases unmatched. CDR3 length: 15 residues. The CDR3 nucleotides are TGTGCCAGCACCAGGACTAGCGGGTCTATCTACGAGCAGTACTTC. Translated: CASTRTSGSIYEQYF.

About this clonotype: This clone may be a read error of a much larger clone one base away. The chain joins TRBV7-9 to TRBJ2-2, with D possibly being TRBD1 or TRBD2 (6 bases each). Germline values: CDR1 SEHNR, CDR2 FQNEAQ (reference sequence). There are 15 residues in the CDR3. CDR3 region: CASSPRWGDTGGLFF. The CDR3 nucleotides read TGTGCCAGCAGCCCTCGATGGGGGGACACCGGGGGGCTGTTTTTT.

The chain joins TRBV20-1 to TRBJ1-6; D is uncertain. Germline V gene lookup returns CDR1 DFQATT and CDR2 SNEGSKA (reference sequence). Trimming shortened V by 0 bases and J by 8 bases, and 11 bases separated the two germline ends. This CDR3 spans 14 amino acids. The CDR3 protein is CSARDNWVYSPLHF. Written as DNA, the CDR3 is TGCAGTGCTAGAGATAATTGGGTTTATTCACCCCTCCACTTT.

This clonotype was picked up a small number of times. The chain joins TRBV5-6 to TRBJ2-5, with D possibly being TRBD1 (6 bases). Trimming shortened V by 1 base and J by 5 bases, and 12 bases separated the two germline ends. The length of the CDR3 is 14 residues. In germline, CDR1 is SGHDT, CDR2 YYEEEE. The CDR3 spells CASSLTTGWETQYF. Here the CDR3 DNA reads TGTGCCAGCAGCTTGACCACAGGGTGGGAGACCCAGTACTTC.

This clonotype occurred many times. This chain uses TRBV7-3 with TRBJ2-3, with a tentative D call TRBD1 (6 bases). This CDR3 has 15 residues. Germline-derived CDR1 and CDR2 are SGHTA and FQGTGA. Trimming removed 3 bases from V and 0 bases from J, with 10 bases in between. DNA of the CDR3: TGTGCCAGCAGCTTCACAGGGCGAAGCACAGATACGCAGTATTTT. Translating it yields CASSFTGRSTDTQYF.

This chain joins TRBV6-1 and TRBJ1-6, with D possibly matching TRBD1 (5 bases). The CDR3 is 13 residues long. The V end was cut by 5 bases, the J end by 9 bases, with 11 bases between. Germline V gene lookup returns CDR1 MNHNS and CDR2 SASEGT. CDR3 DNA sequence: TGTGCCAGCAGTTTCAGGGAAGGTTCACCCCTCCACTTT. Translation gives CASSFREGSPLHF.

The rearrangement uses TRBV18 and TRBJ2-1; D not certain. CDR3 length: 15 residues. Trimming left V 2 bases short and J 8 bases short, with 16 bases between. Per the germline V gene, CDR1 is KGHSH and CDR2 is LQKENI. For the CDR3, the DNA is TGTGCCAGCTCACCATGGGTCCAATCAGGCGATGAGCAGTTCTTC. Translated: CASSPWVQSGDEQFF.

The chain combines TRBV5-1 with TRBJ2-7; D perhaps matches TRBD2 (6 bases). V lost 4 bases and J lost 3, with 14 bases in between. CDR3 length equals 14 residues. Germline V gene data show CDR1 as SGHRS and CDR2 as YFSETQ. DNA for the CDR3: TGCGCCAGCAGCCCGGTGGTGGGGGGCTACGAGCAGTACTTC. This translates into CASSPVVGGYEQYF.

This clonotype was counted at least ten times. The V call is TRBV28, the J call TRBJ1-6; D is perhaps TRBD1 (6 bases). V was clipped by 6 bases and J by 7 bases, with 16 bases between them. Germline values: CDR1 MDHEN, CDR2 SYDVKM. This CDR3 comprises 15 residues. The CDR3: CASRRQGFLNSPLHF. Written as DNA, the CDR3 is TGTGCCAGCAGGCGGCAGGGGTTTCTGAATTCACCCCTCCACTTT.

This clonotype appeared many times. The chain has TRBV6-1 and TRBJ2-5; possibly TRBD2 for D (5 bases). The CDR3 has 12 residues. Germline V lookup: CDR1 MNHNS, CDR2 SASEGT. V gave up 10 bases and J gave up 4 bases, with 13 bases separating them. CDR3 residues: CATATTTETQYF. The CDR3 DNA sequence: TGTGCCACTGCGACGACTACAGAGACCCAGTACTTC.

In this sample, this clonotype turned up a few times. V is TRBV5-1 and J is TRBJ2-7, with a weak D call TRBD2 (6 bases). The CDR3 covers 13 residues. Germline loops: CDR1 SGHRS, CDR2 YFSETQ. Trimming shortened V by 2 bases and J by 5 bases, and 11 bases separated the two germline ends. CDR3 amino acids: CASSFGERDEQYF. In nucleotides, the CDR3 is TGCGCCAGCAGCTTTGGAGAGCGGGACGAGCAGTACTTC.

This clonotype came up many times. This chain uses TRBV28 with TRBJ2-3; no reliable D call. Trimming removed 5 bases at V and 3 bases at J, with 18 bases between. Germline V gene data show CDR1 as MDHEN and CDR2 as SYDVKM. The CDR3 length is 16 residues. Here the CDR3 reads CASSQNQWGLTDTQYF. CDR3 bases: TGTGCCAGCAGTCAAAACCAATGGGGTTTAACAGATACGCAGTATTTT.

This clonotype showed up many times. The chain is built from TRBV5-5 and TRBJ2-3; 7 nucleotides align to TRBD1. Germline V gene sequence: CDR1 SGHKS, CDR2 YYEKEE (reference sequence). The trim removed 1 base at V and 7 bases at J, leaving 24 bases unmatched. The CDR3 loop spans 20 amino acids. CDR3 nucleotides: TGTGCCAGCAGCTTGCCCATCGTTATTACAGGGGCTGATAGTTTTCATACGCAGTATTTT. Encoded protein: CASSLPIVITGADSFHTQYF.